Following are 4 T cell receptor beta chains from one sample sequenced in a study of blood T cell repertoires in COVID-19. Profiling relied on immunoSEQ multiplex PCR, and the TCRdb table lists in-frame clones only, not all of them. The repertoire includes nearly 350,000 clones, about 87% of them detected once, and just under 6.5% sits in the top ten. The material sequenced was peripheral blood. These receptors all stem from a woman in her fifties or sixties with COVID-19, enrolled during active disease.

The rearrangement joins TRBV5-4 to TRBJ2-5, with unresolved D. Per the germline V gene, CDR1 is SGHNT and CDR2 is YYREEE (reference sequence). V lost 2 bases, J lost 3 bases, and 8 bases lay in between. The CDR3 has 13 amino acids. CDR3 DNA: TGTGCCAGCAGCTTCGTTGCGGAAGAGACCCAGTACTTC. Its protein is CASSFVAEETQYF.

This chain uses TRBV19 with TRBJ2-7, with a weak D call TRBD2 (6 bases). This CDR3 region has 14 residues. The germline gives CDR1 LNHDA, CDR2 SQIVND (reference sequence). The V end was cut by 8 bases, the J end by 0 bases, with 14 bases between. The CDR3: CASAGTQSSYEQYF. CDR3 DNA: TGTGCCAGTGCCGGGACTCAGAGCTCCTACGAGCAGTACTTC. Using reference TRBV19 and TRBJ2-7 for the parts outside the CDR3, the full variable domain is DGGITQSPKYLFRKEGQNVTLSCEQNLNHDAMYWYRQDPGQGLRLIYYSQIVNDFQKGDIAEGYSVSREKKESFPLTVTSAQKNPTAFYLCASAGTQSSYEQYFGPGTRLTVT.

The V gene is TRBV29-1, the J gene TRBJ2-1; TRBD1 might be the D (6 bases). V lost 2 bases and J 6 bases, leaving 17 bases between the germline ends. The length of the CDR3 is 15 residues. Germline V lookup: CDR1 SQVTM, CDR2 ANQGSEA. The CDR3 region has the DNA TGCAGCGTTGAAAAAACAGGGACGACCATCAATGAGCAGTTCTTC. Its translation: CSVEKTGTTINEQFF.

The gene calls are TRBV7-9 and TRBJ2-1, with 7 positions matching TRBD2. The CDR3 is 17 residues long. Germline lookup yields CDR1 SEHNR and CDR2 FQNEAQ (reference sequence). Trimming took 3 bases from V and 5 from J; bases not matched to a gene: 13. The DNA of the CDR3 is TGTGCCAGCAGCTTTAATACCCACGGGACTACAGACAATGAGCAGTTCTTC. Encoded protein: CASSFNTHGTTDNEQFF.